This T cell receptor beta chain was sequenced for a study of T cell changes during pregnancy in multiple sclerosis. CDR1 SQVTM and CDR2 ANQGSEA come from the germline V gene. The CDR3 contains 15 residues. With V trimmed by 6 bases and J by 1 base, 9 bases remained unmatched. Produced via immunoSEQ multiplex PCR; TCRdb's table is partial and in-frame only. The sample shows about 45,000 clones, about 87% of them seen only once. This clone was recorded a few times. The chain links TRBV29-1 to TRBJ1-3, with 7 bases fitting TRBD1. The clonotype was recovered from a female donor with multiple sclerosis, enrolled in a pregnancy study. Sequences were derived from peripheral blood, sampled in the first trimester of pregnancy. CDR3 bases: TGCAGCGTAAGGACAGGCTCGAATTCTGGAAACACCATATATTTT. Translated, it gives CSVRTGSNSGNTIYF.